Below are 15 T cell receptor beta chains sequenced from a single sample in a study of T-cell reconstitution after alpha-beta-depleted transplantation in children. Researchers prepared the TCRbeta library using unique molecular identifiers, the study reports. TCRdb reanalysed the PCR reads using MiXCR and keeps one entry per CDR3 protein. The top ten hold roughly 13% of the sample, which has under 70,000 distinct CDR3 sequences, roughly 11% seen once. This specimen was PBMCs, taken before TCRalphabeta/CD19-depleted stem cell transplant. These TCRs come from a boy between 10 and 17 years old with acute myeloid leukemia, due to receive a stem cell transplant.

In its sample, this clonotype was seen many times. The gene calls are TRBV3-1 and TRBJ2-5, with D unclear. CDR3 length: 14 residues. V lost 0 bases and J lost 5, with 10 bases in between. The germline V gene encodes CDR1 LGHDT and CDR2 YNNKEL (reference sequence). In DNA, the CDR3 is TGTGCCAGCAGCCAAGAATCTAGTTTTGAGACCCAGTACTTC. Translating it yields CASSQESSFETQYF.

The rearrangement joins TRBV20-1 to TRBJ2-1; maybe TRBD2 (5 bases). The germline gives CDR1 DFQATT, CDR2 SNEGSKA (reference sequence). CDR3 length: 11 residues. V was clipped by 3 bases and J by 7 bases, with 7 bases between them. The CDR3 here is CSASTRNEQFF. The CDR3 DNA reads TGCAGTGCTAGCACTAGGAATGAGCAGTTCTTC.

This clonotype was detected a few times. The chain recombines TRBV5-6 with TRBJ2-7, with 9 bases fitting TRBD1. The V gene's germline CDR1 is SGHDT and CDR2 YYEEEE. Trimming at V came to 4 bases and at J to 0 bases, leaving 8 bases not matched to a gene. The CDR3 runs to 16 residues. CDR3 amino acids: CASSPGQGMSSYEQYF. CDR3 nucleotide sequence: TGTGCCAGCAGCCCAGGACAGGGGATGAGCTCCTACGAGCAGTACTTC.

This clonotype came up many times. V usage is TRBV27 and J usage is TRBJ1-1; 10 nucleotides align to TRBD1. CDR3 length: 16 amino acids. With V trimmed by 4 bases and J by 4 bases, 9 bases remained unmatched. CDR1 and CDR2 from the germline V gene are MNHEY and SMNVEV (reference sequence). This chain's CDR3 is CASSYRQGAWGTEAFF. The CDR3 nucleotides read TGTGCCAGCAGTTACCGACAGGGGGCATGGGGCACTGAAGCTTTCTTT.

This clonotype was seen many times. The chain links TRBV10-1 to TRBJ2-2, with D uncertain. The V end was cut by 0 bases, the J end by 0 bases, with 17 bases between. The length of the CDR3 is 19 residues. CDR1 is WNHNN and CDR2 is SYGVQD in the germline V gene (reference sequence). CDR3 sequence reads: CASSESLGPGITNTGELFF. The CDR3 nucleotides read TGCGCCAGCAGTGAGTCGCTAGGGCCCGGAATAACGAACACCGGGGAGCTGTTTTTT.

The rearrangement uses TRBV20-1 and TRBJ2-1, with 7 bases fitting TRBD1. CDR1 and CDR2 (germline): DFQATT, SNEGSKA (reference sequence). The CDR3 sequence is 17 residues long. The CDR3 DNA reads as TGCTGTGTCGAAGGGGGCGGCGGAGCCTCCTACTACAATGAGCAGTTCTTC. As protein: CCVEGGGGASYYNEQFF.

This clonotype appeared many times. DNA for the CDR3: TGCGCCAGCAGTCAACCTCCTGCAGGGGGAGGTGGAAACATTCAGTACTTC. Amino acid sequence: CASSQPPAGGGGNIQYF. The genes are TRBV23-1 and TRBJ2-4; D is possibly TRBD1 (7 bases). TRBV23-1 is an ORF, and what it does is uncertain. There are 17 residues in the CDR3. V lost 2 bases to trimming and J lost 6 bases, with 20 bases between them.

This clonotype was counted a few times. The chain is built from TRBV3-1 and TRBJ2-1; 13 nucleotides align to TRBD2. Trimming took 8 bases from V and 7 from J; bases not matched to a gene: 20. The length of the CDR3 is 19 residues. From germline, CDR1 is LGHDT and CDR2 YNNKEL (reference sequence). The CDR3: CASCPRTGRSTSGRNEQFF. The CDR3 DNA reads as TGTGCCAGCTGCCCTCGTACAGGGAGATCGACTAGCGGGAGGAATGAGCAGTTCTTC.

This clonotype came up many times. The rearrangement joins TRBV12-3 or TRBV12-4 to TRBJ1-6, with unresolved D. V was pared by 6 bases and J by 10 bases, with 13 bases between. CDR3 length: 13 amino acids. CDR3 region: CASSLKNGSPLHF. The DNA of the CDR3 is TGTGCCAGCAGCCTCAAGAACGGATCACCCCTCCACTTT.

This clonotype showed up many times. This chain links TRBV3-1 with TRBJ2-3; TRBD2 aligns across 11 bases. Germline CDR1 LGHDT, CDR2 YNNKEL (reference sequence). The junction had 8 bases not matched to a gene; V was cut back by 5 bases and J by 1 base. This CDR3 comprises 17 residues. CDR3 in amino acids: CASSFTPGLAGTDTQYF. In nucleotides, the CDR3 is TGTGCCAGCAGCTTCACACCGGGACTAGCGGGCACAGATACGCAGTATTTT.

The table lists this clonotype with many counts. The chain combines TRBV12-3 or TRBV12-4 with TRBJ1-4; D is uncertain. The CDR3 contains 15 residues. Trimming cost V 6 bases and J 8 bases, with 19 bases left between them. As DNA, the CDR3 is TGTGCCAGCAGATACATACATAAATATGGCGAAAAACTGTTTTTT. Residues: CASRYIHKYGEKLFF.

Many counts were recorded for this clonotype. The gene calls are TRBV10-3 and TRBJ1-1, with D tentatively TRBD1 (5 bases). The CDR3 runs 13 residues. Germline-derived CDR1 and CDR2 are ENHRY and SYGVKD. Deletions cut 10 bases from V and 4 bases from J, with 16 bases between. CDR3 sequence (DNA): TGTGCCAGCGCAGACCTTGGGGGCACTGAAGCTTTCTTT. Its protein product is CASADLGGTEAFF.

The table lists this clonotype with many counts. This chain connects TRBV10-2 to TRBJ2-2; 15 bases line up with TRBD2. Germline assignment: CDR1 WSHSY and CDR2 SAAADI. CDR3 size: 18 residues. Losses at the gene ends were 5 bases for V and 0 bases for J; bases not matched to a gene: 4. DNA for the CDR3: TGCGCCAGCAGTCGGGGACTAGCGGGGGGATCGAACACCGGGGAGCTGTTTTTT. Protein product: CASSRGLAGGSNTGELFF.

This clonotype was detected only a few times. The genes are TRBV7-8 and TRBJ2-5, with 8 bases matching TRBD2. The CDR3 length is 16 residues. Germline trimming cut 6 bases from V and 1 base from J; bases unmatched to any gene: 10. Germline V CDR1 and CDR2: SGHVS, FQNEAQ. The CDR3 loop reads CASSFPSGGVQETQYF. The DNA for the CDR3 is TGTGCCAGCAGTTTCCCCTCCGGGGGGGTCCAAGAGACCCAGTACTTC.

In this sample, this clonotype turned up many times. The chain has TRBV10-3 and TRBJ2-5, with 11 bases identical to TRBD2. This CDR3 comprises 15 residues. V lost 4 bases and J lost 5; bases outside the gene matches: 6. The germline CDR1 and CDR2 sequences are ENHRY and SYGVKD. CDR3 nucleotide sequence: TGTGCCATCAGTGTAGCGGGAGGGCCCCGGGAGACCCAGTACTTC. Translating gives CAISVAGGPRETQYF.